Presented here are 7 T cell receptor beta chains from one specimen sequenced in a study of blood T cell repertoires in COVID-19. The method was immunoSEQ multiplex PCR; TCRdb's version includes in-frame clones alone and lacks a portion of them. Among 150,000 or so clones listed, over 70% were seen once. Sequenced: PBMCs or T cells enriched from blood (not recorded which). These receptors all stem from a woman in her forties with acute COVID-19.

The gene calls are TRBV7-8 and TRBJ1-1; possible D gene TRBD1, 5 bases. Trimming took off 6 bases at V and 4 bases at J, with 24 bases between the two ends. Per the germline V gene, CDR1 is SGHVS and CDR2 is FQNEAQ. The CDR3 sequence is 17 residues long. CDR3 coding DNA: TGTGCCAGCAGTTTGGCCCCACGGGGGAATAGTAGCACTGAAGCTTTCTTT. It yields the protein CASSLAPRGNSSTEAFF.

The chain carries TRBV7-2 and TRBJ1-2; D might be TRBD1 (6 bases). V was clipped by 5 bases and J by 6 bases, with 16 bases between them. The CDR3 runs to 14 residues. Looked up from germline, CDR1 is SGHTA and CDR2 is FQGNSA. CDR3 sequence reads: CASSPYTGIDGYTF. The CDR3 DNA reads TGTGCCAGCAGCCCCTATACAGGGATAGATGGCTACACCTTC.

This clone was observed a few times. This chain joins TRBV19 and TRBJ1-1, with D uncertain. CDR3 length equals 13 residues. Germline values: CDR1 LNHDA, CDR2 SQIVND (reference sequence). Trimming left V 3 bases short and J 10 bases short, with 15 bases between. CDR3 in DNA: TGTGCCAGTAGTATTGGGTCCCCGGGTTTAGCTTTCTTT. Translated: CASSIGSPGLAFF.

This clone showed up just once. The chain combines TRBV3-1 (or the pseudogene TRBV3-2) with TRBJ2-1; possible D gene TRBD2, 6 bases. From germline, CDR1 is LGHDT and CDR2 YNNKEL (reference sequence). The CDR3 is made up of 16 amino acids. V was clipped by 8 bases and J by 5 bases, with 22 bases between them. Written as DNA, the CDR3 is TGTGCCAGCTCTGGACTAAATCGACTTATAAACAATGAGCAGTTCTTC. The encoded protein is CASSGLNRLINNEQFF.

The chain couples TRBV28 to TRBJ2-5; possibly TRBD2 for D (6 bases). The CDR3 consists of 17 residues. V lost 6 bases and J lost 1, with 21 bases in between. Per germline, CDR1 MDHEN and CDR2 SYDVKM. The CDR3, as DNA: TGTGCCAGCAGCGACAGACTAGGGCAAGGGAGCCAAGAGACCCAGTACTTC. Amino acids: CASSDRLGQGSQETQYF.

This clone came up once. The rearrangement joins TRBV5-1 to TRBJ1-1; a possible D gene is TRBD1 (5 bases). Trimming left V 4 bases short and J 1 base short, with 11 bases between. Germline CDR1 and CDR2: SGHRS and YFSETQ. CDR3 length: 14 amino acids. The CDR3 DNA sequence: TGCGCCAGCAGCCCTGGCCAGGGGAACACTGAAGCTTTCTTT. It codes for CASSPGQGNTEAFF.

The chain links TRBV7-8 to TRBJ2-7; D is perhaps TRBD1 (6 bases). The CDR3 is made up of 13 amino acids. V was shortened by 0 bases and J by 3 bases, with 6 bases between the two germline ends. CDR1 and CDR2 (germline): SGHVS, FQNEAQ. The CDR3 DNA reads TGTGCCAGCAGCTTAGCGGACAGCTACGAGCAGTACGTC. Protein: CASSLADSYEQYV.